This TCR beta chain was captured in a study of graft-versus-host responses after intestinal transplantation. Study overall: The recipients all started with anti-thymocyte globulin induction and then took tacrolimus and steroids for roughly three years.

Using immunoSEQ multiplex PCR, the repertoire was profiled, and TCRdb retains in-frame clones only, with some absent. The sample holds roughly 46,000 clones, around 93% seen once. Study-level results: GvH clones were found in recipient marrow; some appeared first in ileum or blood. Peak GvH clone levels in circulation were associated with early post-transplant HvG declines. Allograft graft-versus-host to host-versus-graft clonal ratios ran high in patients with graft-donor T cell macrochimerism.

This CDR3 comprises 14 residues. CDR1 is WSHSY, CDR2 SAAADI, per germline. Trimming shortened V by 3 bases and J by 2 bases, and 10 bases separated the two germline ends. This clone is a singleton in its sample. Its target is not known. This receptor was taken from a human patient who received an intestinal transplant, so some T cells may come from the graft donor. V and J are TRBV10-2 and TRBJ1-1; TRBD1 might be the D (5 bases). Specimen: PBMCs, collected around 800 days after a first intestinal transplant, on the day of a second. As DNA, the CDR3 is TGCGCCAGCAGTGATTCGGGGGGAAACACTGAAGCTTTCTTT. Translated, it gives CASSDSGGNTEAFF.